The clone carrying this TCR beta chain was recorded a few times. Time point described: persistent/refractory GD, antithyroid drugs over 5 years with positive TRAb. PBMCs were the source of the RNA used for TCR sequencing. Combining iRepertoire HTBI primers with Arm-PCR of CDR3 regions, the authors built TCR beta libraries. TCRdb reanalysed the multiplex PCR reads using MiXCR and keeps one entry per CDR3 protein. The sample shows a few hundred thousand distinct CDR3 sequences, about a quarter of them seen only once. The sample comes from a study of regulatory T cells in long-lasting Graves disease. V lost 2 bases and J lost 2; bases outside the gene matches: 7. The germline CDR1 and CDR2 sequences are LGHDT and YNNKEL (reference sequence). The CDR3 is 16 residues long.

The input for sequencing was peripheral blood mononuclear cells (PBMCs), taken when the disease was refractory, from a patient treated with antithyroid drugs. This sequence was found in a female donor with Graves disease. The V and J genes are TRBV3-1 and TRBJ2-5; 8 bases agree with TRBD2. The CDR3 DNA reads TGTGCCAGCAGCCAACCCCTCATAGCGGGACAAGAGACCCAGTACTTC. Amino acids: CASSQPLIAGQETQYF.